This paragraph covers one T cell receptor beta chain sequence. Its antigen is still unknown. The source of the sample is a study of graft-versus-host responses after intestinal transplantation. Study at large: In this cohort, recipients had multivisceral, liver-intestinal, or isolated intestinal transplants. Study-wide results and caveats: Peak levels of circulating GvH clones tracked with early post-transplant HvG declines. Marrow from the recipient contained GvH clones, some of which had appeared first in ileum or blood.

The CDR3 runs 15 residues. From germline, CDR1 is ENHRY and CDR2 SYGVKD. V dropped 2 bases and J dropped 6; count of bases not matched to a gene: 6. TCRdb's table, derived via immunoSEQ multiplex PCR, lists solely in-frame clones and lacks some. This table holds fewer than 150,000 clones, 90% to 95% found once. This TCR was sampled from a human donor who received an intestinal transplant. This specimen consisted of unstimulated CD4+ T cells sorted from spleen or lymph node cells, obtained before intestinal transplant. The V call is TRBV10-3, the J call TRBJ2-1, with 8 positions matching TRBD1. The CDR3 loop reads CAISEPGQGGNEQFF. The CDR3 nucleotides are TGTGCCATCAGTGAGCCTGGACAGGGAGGCAATGAGCAGTTCTTC.